A single sample gave rise to the 26 T cell receptor beta chains below, sequenced in a study of radiotherapy plus CTLA-4 blockade in lung cancer. TCRdb's table, derived via immunoSEQ multiplex PCR, lists solely in-frame clones and lacks some. The sample includes around 82,000 clones, roughly 79% of them seen just once. The material was peripheral blood, obtained from a patient treated with radiotherapy plus ipilimumab. These receptors were collected from a human donor with non-small cell lung cancer whose response to radiotherapy plus ipilimumab could not be evaluated. Some clones in this sample may be carry-over from other donors' samples.

The rearrangement joins TRBV7-2 to TRBJ1-2; TRBD1 might be the D (5 bases). Germline V gene data show CDR1 as SGHTA and CDR2 as FQGNSA. The CDR3 loop spans 11 amino acids. The V end was cut by 5 bases, the J end by 7 bases, with 8 bases between. CDR3 nucleotides: TGTGCCAGCAGCGCGGGGGGTGGCTACACCTTC. The encoded protein is CASSAGGGYTF.

The chain carries TRBV7-9 and TRBJ2-1; D not resolved. CDR3 size: 11 residues. Trimming took 1 base from V and 10 from J, leaving 5 bases between them. Germline V gene sequence: CDR1 SEHNR, CDR2 FQNEAQ (reference sequence). The CDR3 coding sequence is TGTGCCAGCAGCTTAGTCCCAGAGCAGTTCTTC. Translation gives CASSLVPEQFF.

This chain links TRBV7-3 with TRBJ2-1; D may be TRBD2 (6 bases). The V gene's germline CDR1 is SGHTA and CDR2 FQGTGA. With 5 bases removed from V and 6 bases from J, the gap between germline ends came to 11 bases. The CDR3 covers 13 residues. CDR3 nucleotide sequence: TGTGCCAGCAGCCACGGCGGGACCAATGAGCAGTTCTTC. It specifies CASSHGGTNEQFF.

V and J are TRBV6-6 and TRBJ1-4, with D unclear. Germline values: CDR1 MNHNY, CDR2 SVGAGI (reference sequence). The CDR3 extends over 14 amino acids. V lost 6 bases to trimming and J lost 8 bases, with 16 bases between them. The CDR3 spells CASSPRSGREKLFF. The CDR3 DNA sequence: TGTGCCAGCAGCCCCAGATCGGGTCGGGAAAAACTGTTTTTT.

This rearrangement joins TRBV7-9 to TRBJ1-1; D gene uncertain. The CDR3 is 15 residues long. Trimming pared 2 bases from V and 1 base from J, leaving 11 bases between. Germline CDR1 SEHNR, CDR2 FQNEAQ (reference sequence). CDR3 sequence (DNA): TGTGCCAGCAGCTTACCGAGTAGAGGGAACACTGAAGCTTTCTTT. Amino acids: CASSLPSRGNTEAFF.

The chain is built from TRBV6-4 and TRBJ1-5; D remains unclear. Germline CDR1 reads MRHNA; CDR2 reads SNTAGT. V lost 4 bases and J lost 7, with 11 bases in between. The CDR3 spans 13 residues. The CDR3 reads CASSAGQNQPQHF. CDR3 in DNA: TGTGCCAGCAGTGCTGGGCAAAACCAGCCCCAGCATTTT.

This clone was seen a handful of times. The rearrangement uses TRBV4-2 and TRBJ2-7; TRBD1 matches at 12 bases. V dropped 1 base and J dropped 5; count of bases not matched to a gene: 3. CDR3 length equals 15 residues. The germline V gene encodes CDR1 LGHNA and CDR2 YNFKEQ. The CDR3 here is CASSQGDRGRNEQYF. The CDR3 DNA reads TGTGCCAGCAGCCAAGGGGACAGGGGGCGAAACGAGCAGTACTTC.

The chain is built from TRBV6-5 and TRBJ1-2; 7 bases are shared with TRBD1. The CDR3 runs to 15 residues. Germline lookup yields CDR1 MNHEY and CDR2 SVGAGI. The V and J ends lost 6 bases and 7 bases, in that order; junction bases with no gene match: 14. The CDR3 nucleotides read TGTGCCAGCAGGCGACAGGGCGATCTCTCGGCTGGCTACACCTTC. It yields the protein CASRRQGDLSAGYTF.

CDR3 sequence reads: CASLYPGSPYEQYF. CDR3 nucleotides: TGTGCCAGCCTTTACCCCGGTAGCCCCTACGAGCAGTACTTC. The J gene is TRBJ2-7, the V gene TRBV4-2; D gene uncertain. V shed 8 bases and J shed 2 bases, with 16 bases lying between them. CDR3 size: 14 residues. Germline loops: CDR1 LGHNA, CDR2 YNFKEQ.

This clone was detected only a few times. The chain couples TRBV9 to TRBJ2-7; 7 nucleotides align to TRBD1. The ends lost 2 bases at V and 2 bases at J; junction bases unmatched: 4. Germline lookup yields CDR1 SGDLS and CDR2 YYNGEE. There are 14 residues in the CDR3. The CDR3 DNA follows: TGTGCCAGCAGCGTCCAGGGGGTCCCCTACGAGCAGTACTTC. It is translated as CASSVQGVPYEQYF.

This sequence joins TRBV21-1 and TRBJ1-1. TRBV21-1 is noted as a pseudogene. This CDR3 spans 14 amino acids. CDR3 sequence reads: CASSKGSMNTEAFF. In nucleotides, the CDR3 is TGTGCCAGCAGCAAAGGAAGCATGAACACTGAAGCTTTCTTT.

For the CDR3, the DNA is TGTGCCAGCAGCGTAGGTTGGGAGGGGGAGAACGAGCAGTACTTC. It is translated as CASSVGWEGENEQYF. This chain uses TRBV9 with TRBJ2-7; perhaps TRBD2 as D (7 bases). V lost 0 bases and J lost 5, with 15 bases in between. The CDR3 loop spans 15 amino acids. CDR1 is SGDLS, CDR2 YYNGEE, per germline.

The gene calls are TRBV5-4 and TRBJ2-7, with 10 positions matching TRBD2. The CDR3 has 14 residues. Germline CDR1 and CDR2: SGHNT and YYREEE (reference sequence). Trimming removed 3 bases from V and 2 bases from J; junction bases left unmatched: 2. CDR3 sequence (DNA): TGTGCCAGCAGCTCGGGACTAGCGCCCTACGAGCAGTACTTC. Protein sequence: CASSSGLAPYEQYF.

The chain joins TRBV6-5 to TRBJ1-2; D is perhaps TRBD1 (5 bases). There are 13 residues in the CDR3. Per the germline V gene, CDR1 is MNHEY and CDR2 is SVGAGI. Trimming left V 2 bases short and J 5 bases short, with 9 bases between. The CDR3 here is CASSYRDSYGYTF. Written as DNA, the CDR3 is TGTGCCAGCAGTTACCGGGACTCATATGGCTACACCTTC.

This clone is categorized as large (0.1 to 1%). The chain employs TRBV10-3 and TRBJ2-7; the match to TRBD2 covers 7 bases. This CDR3 contains 13 residues. Germline V lookup: CDR1 ENHRY, CDR2 SYGVKD. Germline trimming cut 8 bases from V and 0 bases from J; bases unmatched to any gene: 4. The DNA for the CDR3 is TGTGCCATCCTGACGGGGGGCTCCTACGAGCAGTACTTC. Translation: CAILTGGSYEQYF.

The chain combines TRBV9 with TRBJ2-3, with D possibly TRBD2 on 6 matching bases. Germline V lookup: CDR1 SGDLS, CDR2 YYNGEE. The CDR3 consists of 15 residues. Trimming cost V 4 bases and J 1 base, with 13 bases left between them. The CDR3 coding sequence is TGTGCCAGCAGCCCCCGTGGCGGGGGCACAGATACGCAGTATTTT. It codes for CASSPRGGGTDTQYF.

The chain joins TRBV6-6 to TRBJ1-4; 10 positions match TRBD1. The trim removed 11 bases at V and 8 bases at J, leaving 8 bases unmatched. In germline, CDR1 is MNHNY, CDR2 SVGAGI (reference sequence). CDR3 size: 13 residues. The CDR3 here is CAGGDRGTEKLFF. CDR3 sequence (DNA): TGTGCCGGCGGGGACAGGGGAACCGAAAAACTGTTTTTT.

The V gene is TRBV30, the J gene TRBJ2-1; 8 nucleotides line up with TRBD2. Germline V gene data show CDR1 as GTSNPN and CDR2 as SVGIG (reference sequence). After removal of 3 bases from V and 4 bases from J, the junction contained 11 bases not matched to a gene. The CDR3 sequence is 16 residues long. The CDR3 loop reads CAWRAIGLAVYNEQFF. The CDR3 DNA follows: TGTGCCTGGAGGGCCATCGGACTAGCTGTTTACAATGAGCAGTTCTTC. The full variable domain, completed using reference TRBV30 and TRBJ2-1, is SQTIHQWPATLVQPVGSPLSLECTVEGTSNPNLYWYRQAAGRGLQLLFYSVGIGQISSEVPQNLSASRPQDRQFILSSKKLLLSDSGFYLCAWRAIGLAVYNEQFFGPGTRLTVL.

This clone was observed a handful of times. This rearrangement joins TRBV10-3 to TRBJ1-5; D unresolved. The CDR3 runs 13 residues. Germline loops: CDR1 ENHRY, CDR2 SYGVKD. V dropped 7 bases and J dropped 5 bases, with 12 bases sitting between them. The CDR3 region has the DNA TGTGCCATCAATACTGCTTCTGATCAGCCCCAGCATTTT. This sequence encodes CAINTASDQPQHF.

Only one count was recorded for this clone. V is TRBV4-1 and J is TRBJ1-5, with D tentatively TRBD1 (5 bases). CDR1 and CDR2 (germline): MGHRA, YSYEKL. There are 16 residues in the CDR3. Trimming stripped 1 base from V and 7 bases from J, with 17 bases between. The CDR3 nucleotides read TGCGCCAGCAGCCAAGCCCGACAGTGGAATTTACAGCCCCAGCATTTT. It is translated as CASSQARQWNLQPQHF.

V is TRBV7-4 and J is TRBJ2-3, with TRBD1 identical over 10 bases. The CDR3 extends over 14 amino acids. The germline V gene has CDR1 SGHVT and CDR2 SQSDAQ. The J segment lost 9 bases and the V segment lost 5 bases, leaving 8 bases of the junction unmatched. The CDR3, as DNA: TGTGCCAGCAGCCCCGGGACAGGGGAAGTCACGCAGTATTTT. It is translated as CASSPGTGEVTQYF.

The rearrangement uses TRBV9 and TRBJ2-7; a possible D gene is TRBD2 (6 bases). Deletions cut 4 bases from V and 0 bases from J, with 11 bases between. The CDR3 covers 14 residues. Germline V gene lookup returns CDR1 SGDLS and CDR2 YYNGEE. The CDR3 nucleotides read TGTGCCAGCAGCCTAGACGGGGGCTCCTACGAGCAGTACTTC. The encoded protein is CASSLDGGSYEQYF.

This clone was seen only a few times. This sample also contains other DNA sequences that code for the same CDR3. The chain recombines TRBV9 with TRBJ1-5; D is perhaps TRBD1 (5 bases). The CDR3 covers 15 residues. Between the trimmed V and J ends, which lost 1 base and 4 bases, there was a span of 12 bases. The V gene's germline CDR1 is SGDLS and CDR2 YYNGEE. The CDR3 coding sequence is TGTGCCAGCAGCGTATTCGACAGTCCGAATCAGCCCCAGCATTTT. It yields the protein CASSVFDSPNQPQHF.

This chain connects TRBV28 to TRBJ2-1; D remains unclear. CDR1 is MDHEN, CDR2 SYDVKM, per germline. CDR3 length: 12 amino acids. Trimming shortened V by 1 base and J by 5 bases, and 3 bases separated the two germline ends. The CDR3 is CASSLSDNEQFF. CDR3 nucleotide sequence: TGTGCCAGCAGTTTATCTGACAATGAGCAGTTCTTC. The variable domain in full, with the rest retrieved from reference TRBV28 and TRBJ2-1, is DVKVTQSSRYLVKRTGEKVFLECVQDMDHENMFWYRQDPGLGLRLIYFSYDVKMKEKGDIPEGYSVSREKKERFSLILESASTNQTSMYLCASSLSDNEQFFGPGTRLTVL.

On this clone itself: The conserved phenylalanine or tryptophan is not found at the CDR3 terminus, so this likely reflects a read error. The gene calls are TRBV28 and TRBJ1-2; the match to TRBD1 covers 8 bases. Germline V gene data show CDR1 as MDHEN and CDR2 as SYDVKM. This CDR3 spans 15 amino acids. V lost 3 bases to trimming and J lost 5 bases; unmatched junction nucleotides: 8. CDR3 in amino acids: CASSFAWTGTYGYTL. The CDR3 region has the DNA TGTGCCAGCAGTTTCGCATGGACAGGGACTTATGGCTACACCCTC.

In its sample, this clone ranks as medium-sized (0.01 to 0.1%). This chain connects TRBV2 to TRBJ1-6; D might be TRBD1 (5 bases). Germline V gene sequence: CDR1 SNHLY, CDR2 FYNNEI. The CDR3 length is 12 residues. V dropped 4 bases and J dropped 19 bases, with 17 bases sitting between them. CDR3 loop: CASSGAGGALHF. Written as DNA, the CDR3 is TGTGCCAGCAGTGGGGCTGGCGGGGCGCTTCACTTT.